This T cell receptor (beta chain) appears in the sequencing data of a study of T cell repertoires in cytomegalovirus infection (dated by TCRdb to the late 2010s). Study-level background: Donor HLA type was relevant to the analysis, as public TCR beta signatures indicated carriage of CMV infection together with the matching HLA type. Paper-wide results and their limitations: Carriers of CMV infection plus the relevant HLA type were discriminated by the cumulative frequency of public TCR beta family members in the study cohort and in an independent approximately 360-donor cohort. The ex vivo response was dominated by HLA-C-restricted CMV-specific TCR beta clonotypes, which also provided the single most frequent clonotype in two of eight donors.

Sequencing was carried out with an Illumina HiSeq 1500. Clones were called with MiXCR by TCRdb after fastp trimmed the public reads at Q25, and only in-frame beta chains were retained. Every distinct CDR3 protein forms one entry, paired with its most common genes and DNA. The sample yields fewer than 400,000 distinct CDR3 sequences; about a sixth were counted once. About 10% of the sample belongs to the ten largest clones. The table lists this clonotype with a few counts. The target of this receptor is not known. Per-nucleotide qualities are absent, and no much larger clonotype sits a single base away. From the germline V gene, CDR1 is MNHEY and CDR2 is SVGEGT. Including cysteine and phenylalanine, the CDR3 has 12 amino acids. Only the CDR3 part of the read is kept: 36 bases, read in frame from the first base. The germline ends are 4 bases apart after V is trimmed by 4 bases and J by 2 bases.

The sample consisted of PBMCs. This sequence was found in a human donor in good health (CMV status not recorded). Some clones in this sample may be carry-over from other donors' samples. The V and J genes are TRBV6-2 or TRBV6-3 and TRBJ2-3; no D gene is confidently identified. The CDR3 corresponds to CASSFATDTQYF. The nucleotides are TGTGCCAGCAGTTTCGCCACAGATACGCAGTATTTT.